Below, one T cell receptor beta chain is given with its context. The antigen is unknown. The PCR had 60 Vbeta and 13 Jbeta primers. The table came from immunoSEQ multiplex PCR; TCRdb's copy has only in-frame clones and leaves some out. The repertoire includes approximately 130,000 clones, approximately 78% of them detected once, and 2.9% sits in the top ten. In germline, CDR1 is MGHDK, CDR2 SYGVNS. The length of the CDR3 is 14 residues. With 3 bases removed from V and 5 bases from J, the gap between germline ends came to 13 bases. The sample belongs to a study of cytomegalovirus exposure and HLA in healthy donors. General observations from the study: It emerged from a later analysis that several of the most significant clusters appeared to be linked to common viral pathogens.

The gene calls are TRBV25-1 and TRBJ1-2; perhaps TRBD1 as D (5 bases). The clonotype originates from a human donor in good health. Sequencing input: PBMCs. The CDR3 spells CASSDLRDFYGYTF. DNA for the CDR3: TGTGCCAGCAGTGACCTCCGGGACTTTTATGGCTACACCTTC.